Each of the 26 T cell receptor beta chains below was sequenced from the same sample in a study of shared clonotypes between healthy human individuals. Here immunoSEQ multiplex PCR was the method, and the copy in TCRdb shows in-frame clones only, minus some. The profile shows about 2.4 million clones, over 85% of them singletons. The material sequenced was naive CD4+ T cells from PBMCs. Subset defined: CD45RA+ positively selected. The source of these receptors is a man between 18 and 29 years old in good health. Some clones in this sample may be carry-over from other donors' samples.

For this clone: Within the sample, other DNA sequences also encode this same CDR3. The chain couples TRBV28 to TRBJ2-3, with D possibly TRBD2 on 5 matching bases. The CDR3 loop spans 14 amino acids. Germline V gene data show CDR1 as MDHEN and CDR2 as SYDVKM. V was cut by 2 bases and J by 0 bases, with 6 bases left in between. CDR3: CASSLGGSTDTQYF. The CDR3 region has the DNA TGTGCCAGCAGTTTAGGCGGGAGCACAGATACGCAGTATTTT.

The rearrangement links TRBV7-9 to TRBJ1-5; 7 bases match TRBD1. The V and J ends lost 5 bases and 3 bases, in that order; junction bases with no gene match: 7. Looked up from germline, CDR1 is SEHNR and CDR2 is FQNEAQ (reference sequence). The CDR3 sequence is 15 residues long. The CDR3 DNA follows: TGTGCCAGCAGCACCACAGGGGACGCCAATCAGCCCCAGCATTTT. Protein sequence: CASSTTGDANQPQHF. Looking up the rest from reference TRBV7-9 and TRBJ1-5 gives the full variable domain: DTGVSQNPRHKITKRGQNVTFRCDPISEHNRLYWYRQTLGQGPEFLTYFQNEAQLEKSRLLSDRFSAERPKGSFSTLEIQRTEQGDSAMYLCASSTTGDANQPQHFGDGTRLSIL.

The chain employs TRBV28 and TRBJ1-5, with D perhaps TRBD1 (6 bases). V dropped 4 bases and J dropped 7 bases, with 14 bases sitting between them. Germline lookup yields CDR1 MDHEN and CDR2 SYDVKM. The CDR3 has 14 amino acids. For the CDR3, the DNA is TGTGCCAGCAGTTCTACAGGGACCGGCCAGCCCCAGCATTTT. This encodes CASSSTGTGQPQHF.

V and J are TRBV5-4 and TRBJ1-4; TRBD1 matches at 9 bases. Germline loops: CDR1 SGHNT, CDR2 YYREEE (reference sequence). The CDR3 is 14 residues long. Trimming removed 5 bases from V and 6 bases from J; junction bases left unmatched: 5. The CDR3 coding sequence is TGTGCCAGCAGTCTACAGGGGGCTGATGAAAAACTGTTTTTT. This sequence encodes CASSLQGADEKLFF.

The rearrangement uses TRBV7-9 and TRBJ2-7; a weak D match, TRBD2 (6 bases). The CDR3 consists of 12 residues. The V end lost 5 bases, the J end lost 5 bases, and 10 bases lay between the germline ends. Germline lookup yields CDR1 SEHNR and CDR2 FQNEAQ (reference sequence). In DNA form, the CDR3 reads TGTGCCAGCAGCCGAACTAGCAACGAGCAGTACTTC. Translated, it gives CASSRTSNEQYF.

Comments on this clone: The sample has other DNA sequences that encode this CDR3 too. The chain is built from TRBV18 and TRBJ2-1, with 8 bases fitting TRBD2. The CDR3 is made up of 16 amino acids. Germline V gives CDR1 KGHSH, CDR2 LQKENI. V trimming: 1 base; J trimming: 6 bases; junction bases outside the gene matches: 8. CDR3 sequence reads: CASSPRRLAGVNEQFF. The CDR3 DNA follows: TGTGCCAGCTCACCACGACGGCTAGCGGGCGTCAATGAGCAGTTCTTC.

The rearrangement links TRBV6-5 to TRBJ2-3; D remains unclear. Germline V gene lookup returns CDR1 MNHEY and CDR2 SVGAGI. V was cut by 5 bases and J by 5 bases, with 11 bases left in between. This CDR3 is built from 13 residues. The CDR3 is CASSQRWEDTQYF. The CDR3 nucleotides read TGTGCCAGCAGTCAACGGTGGGAAGATACGCAGTATTTT.

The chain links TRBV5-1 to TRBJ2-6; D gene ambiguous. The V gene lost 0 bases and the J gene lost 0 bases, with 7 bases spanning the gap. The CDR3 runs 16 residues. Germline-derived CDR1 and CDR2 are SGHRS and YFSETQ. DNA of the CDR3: TGCGCCAGCAGCTTGGAACTGAGCTCTGGGGCCAACGTCCTGACTTTC. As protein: CASSLELSSGANVLTF.

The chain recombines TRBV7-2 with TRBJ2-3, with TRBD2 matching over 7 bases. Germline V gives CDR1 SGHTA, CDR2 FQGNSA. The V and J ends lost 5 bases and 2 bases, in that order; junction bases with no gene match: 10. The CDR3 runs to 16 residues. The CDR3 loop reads CASSPRAGVITDTQYF. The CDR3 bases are TGTGCCAGCAGCCCTAGGGCGGGAGTCATCACAGATACGCAGTATTTT. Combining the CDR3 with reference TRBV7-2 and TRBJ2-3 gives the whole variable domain GAGVSQSPSNKVTEKGKDVELRCDPISGHTALYWYRQSLGQGLEFLIYFQGNSAPDKSGLPSDRFSAERTGGSVSTLTIQRTQQEDSAVYLCASSPRAGVITDTQYFGPGTRLTVL.

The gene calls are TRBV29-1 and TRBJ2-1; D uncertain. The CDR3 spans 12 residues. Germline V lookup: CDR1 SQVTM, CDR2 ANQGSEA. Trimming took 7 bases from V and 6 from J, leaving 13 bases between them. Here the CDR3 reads CSASKGGNEQFF. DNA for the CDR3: TGCAGCGCATCCAAGGGCGGCAATGAGCAGTTCTTC.

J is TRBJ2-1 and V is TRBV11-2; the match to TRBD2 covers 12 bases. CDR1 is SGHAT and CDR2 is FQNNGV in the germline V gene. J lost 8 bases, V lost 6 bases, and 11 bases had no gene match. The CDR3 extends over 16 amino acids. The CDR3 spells CASSWASGRATYEQFF. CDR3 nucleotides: TGTGCCAGCAGTTGGGCTAGCGGGAGGGCCACCTATGAGCAGTTCTTC.

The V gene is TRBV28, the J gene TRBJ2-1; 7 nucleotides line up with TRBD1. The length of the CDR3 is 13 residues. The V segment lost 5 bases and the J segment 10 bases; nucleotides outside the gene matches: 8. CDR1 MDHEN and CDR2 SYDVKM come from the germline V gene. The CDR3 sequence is CASSVGQAREQFF. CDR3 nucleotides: TGTGCCAGCAGTGTAGGACAGGCCAGAGAGCAGTTCTTC.

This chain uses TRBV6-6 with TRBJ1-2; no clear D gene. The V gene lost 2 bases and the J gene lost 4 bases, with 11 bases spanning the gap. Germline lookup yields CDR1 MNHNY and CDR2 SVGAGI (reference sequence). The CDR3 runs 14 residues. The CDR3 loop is CASSYDSGSYGYTF. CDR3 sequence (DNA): TGTGCCAGCAGTTACGATTCGGGAAGCTATGGCTACACCTTC.

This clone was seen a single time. CDR3 amino acids: CASSLAGYKVGELFF. The DNA of the CDR3 is TGTGCCAGCAGCTTAGCGGGCTACAAGGTCGGGGAGCTGTTTTTT. V and J are TRBV7-8 and TRBJ2-2, with D unclear. Trimming left V 0 bases short and J 7 bases short, with 12 bases between. This CDR3 is 15 amino acids long. Germline lookup yields CDR1 SGHVS and CDR2 FQNEAQ.

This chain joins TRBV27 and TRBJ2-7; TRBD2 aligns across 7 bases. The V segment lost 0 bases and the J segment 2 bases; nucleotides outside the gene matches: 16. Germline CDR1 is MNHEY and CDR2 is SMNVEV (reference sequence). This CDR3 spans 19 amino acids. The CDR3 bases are TGTGCCAGCAGTTTATCGATGATGGGAGGGACGAAGAGGACCTACGAGCAGTACTTC. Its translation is CASSLSMMGGTKRTYEQYF.

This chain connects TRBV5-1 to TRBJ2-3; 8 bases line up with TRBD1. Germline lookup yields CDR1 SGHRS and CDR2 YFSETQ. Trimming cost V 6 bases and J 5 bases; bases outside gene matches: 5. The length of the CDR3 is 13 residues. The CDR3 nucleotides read TGCGCCAGCACAGAACAGGGGGAAGATACGCAGTATTTT. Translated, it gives CASTEQGEDTQYF.

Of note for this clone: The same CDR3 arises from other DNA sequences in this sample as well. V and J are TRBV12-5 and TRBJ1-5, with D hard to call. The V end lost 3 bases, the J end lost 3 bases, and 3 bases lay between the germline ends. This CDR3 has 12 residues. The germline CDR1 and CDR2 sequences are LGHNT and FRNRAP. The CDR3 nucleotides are TGTGCTAGTGGTTTAGACAATCAGCCCCAGCATTTT. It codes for CASGLDNQPQHF.

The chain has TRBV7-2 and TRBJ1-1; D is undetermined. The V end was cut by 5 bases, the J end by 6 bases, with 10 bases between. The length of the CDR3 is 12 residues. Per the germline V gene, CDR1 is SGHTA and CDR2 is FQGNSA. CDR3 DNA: TGTGCCAGCAGCCACTTCCGCGCTGAAGCTTTCTTT. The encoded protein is CASSHFRAEAFF.

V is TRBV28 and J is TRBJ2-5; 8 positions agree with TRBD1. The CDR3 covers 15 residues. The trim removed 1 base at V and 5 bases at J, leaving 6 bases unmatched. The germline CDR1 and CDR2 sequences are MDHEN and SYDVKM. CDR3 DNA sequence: TGTGCCAGCAGTTTATTGGACAGGGTGGGTGAGACCCAGTACTTC. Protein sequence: CASSLLDRVGETQYF.

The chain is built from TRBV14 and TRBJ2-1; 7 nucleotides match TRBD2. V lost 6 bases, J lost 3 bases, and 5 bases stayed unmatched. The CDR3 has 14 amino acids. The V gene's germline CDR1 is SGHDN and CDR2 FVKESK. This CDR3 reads CASRLAGDYNEQFF. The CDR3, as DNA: TGTGCCAGCAGGCTCGCGGGAGACTACAATGAGCAGTTCTTC.

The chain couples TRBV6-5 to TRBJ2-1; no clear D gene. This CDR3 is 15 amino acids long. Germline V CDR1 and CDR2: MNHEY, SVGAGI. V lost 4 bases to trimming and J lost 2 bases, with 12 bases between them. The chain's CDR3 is CASSSYYTTYNEQFF. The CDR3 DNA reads TGTGCCAGCAGTTCTTACTACACTACCTACAATGAGCAGTTCTTC.

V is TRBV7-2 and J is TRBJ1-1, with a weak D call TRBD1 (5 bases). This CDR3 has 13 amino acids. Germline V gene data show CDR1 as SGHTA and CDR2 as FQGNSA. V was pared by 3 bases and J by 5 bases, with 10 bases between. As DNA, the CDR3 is TGTGCCAGCAGCTTTAGCGCAGGGACTGAAGCTTTCTTT. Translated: CASSFSAGTEAFF. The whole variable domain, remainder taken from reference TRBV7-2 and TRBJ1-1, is GAGVSQSPSNKVTEKGKDVELRCDPISGHTALYWYRQSLGQGLEFLIYFQGNSAPDKSGLPSDRFSAERTGGSVSTLTIQRTQQEDSAVYLCASSFSAGTEAFFGQGTRLTVV.

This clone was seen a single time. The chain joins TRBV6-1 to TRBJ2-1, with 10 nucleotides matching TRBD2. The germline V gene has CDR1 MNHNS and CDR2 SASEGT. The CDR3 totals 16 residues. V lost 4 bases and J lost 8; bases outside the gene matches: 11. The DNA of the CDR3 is TGTGCCAGCAGTGCCCTTGAGGTGGGACTAGCGTATGAGCAGTTCTTC. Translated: CASSALEVGLAYEQFF.

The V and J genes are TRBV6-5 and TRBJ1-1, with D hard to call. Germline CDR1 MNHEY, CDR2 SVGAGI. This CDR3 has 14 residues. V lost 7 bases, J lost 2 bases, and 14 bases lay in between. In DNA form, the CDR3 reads TGTGCCAGCAACGCTGGCAGCGTTAACACTGAAGCTTTCTTT. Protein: CASNAGSVNTEAFF.

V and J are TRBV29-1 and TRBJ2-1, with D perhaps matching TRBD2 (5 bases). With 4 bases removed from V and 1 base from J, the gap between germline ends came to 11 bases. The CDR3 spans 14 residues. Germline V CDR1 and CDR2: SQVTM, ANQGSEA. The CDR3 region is CSVGERQSYNEQFF. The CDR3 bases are TGCAGCGTTGGGGAGCGGCAGTCCTACAATGAGCAGTTCTTC.

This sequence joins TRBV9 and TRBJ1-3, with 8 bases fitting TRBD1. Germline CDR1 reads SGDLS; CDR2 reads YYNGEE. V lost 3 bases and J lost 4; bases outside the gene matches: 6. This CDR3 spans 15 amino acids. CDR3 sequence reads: CASSAHRGRGNTIYF. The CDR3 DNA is TGTGCCAGCAGCGCACACAGGGGGAGAGGAAACACCATATATTTT.